These 21 T cell receptor beta chains were sequenced from one sample in a study of blood T cells in healthy people across ages. PCR was performed a second time for about 7 to 11 cycles using a sample-barcoded 5' primer and a J-beta primer mix. TCRdb passed the 5' RACE reads through MiXCR, listing each CDR3 protein once. The profile shows over 700,000 distinct CDR3 sequences, approximately 25% of them singletons. The same sample was also studied in work on T cells of mothers and their children.

What was sequenced was blood. These receptors came from a boy aged 5-17 years in good health.

In this sample, this clonotype turned up once. The chain links TRBV5-1 to TRBJ2-6; D uncertain. The CDR3 loop spans 17 amino acids. CDR1 and CDR2 (germline): SGHRS, YFSETQ. The V and J ends lost 3 bases and 6 bases respectively, with 19 bases between them. CDR3 nucleotide sequence: TGCGCCAGCAGCTGGACCGAGGCGGCCCCTGAGGCCAACGTCCTGACTTTC. This encodes CASSWTEAAPEANVLTF. Drawing the rest from reference TRBV5-1 and TRBJ2-6, the complete variable domain is KAGVTQTPRYLIKTRGQQVTLSCSPISGHRSVSWYQQTPGQGLQFLFEYFSETQRNKGNFPGRFSGRQFSNSRSEMNVSTLELGDSALYLCASSWTEAAPEANVLTFGAGSRLTVL.

The rearrangement uses TRBV4-2 and TRBJ2-1; D is perhaps TRBD2 (5 bases). CDR1 and CDR2 from the germline V gene are LGHNA and YNFKEQ. The CDR3 spans 14 residues. V was trimmed by 1 base and J by 6 bases, leaving 10 bases between them. CDR3 region: CASSQAPTSNEQFF. The DNA of the CDR3 is TGTGCCAGCAGCCAAGCCCCAACTAGCAATGAGCAGTTCTTC.

The table lists this clonotype with a few counts. The V and J genes are TRBV6-1 and TRBJ2-5, with TRBD2 matching over 8 bases. Germline CDR1 MNHNS, CDR2 SASEGT. V gave up 6 bases and J gave up 4 bases; unmatched junction bases: 25. The CDR3 sequence is 20 residues long. CDR3 DNA: TGTGCCAGCAGCAGGGCGGCTAGCGGAACCCTAGCGGGTGAAAGAGAGACCCAGTACTTC. Translating it yields CASSRAASGTLAGERETQYF.

This clonotype was seen only a few times. The V gene is TRBV5-1, the J gene TRBJ2-1, with unresolved D. V gave up 4 bases and J gave up 6 bases, with 11 bases separating them. The length of the CDR3 is 13 residues. Germline V lookup: CDR1 SGHRS, CDR2 YFSETQ. Written as DNA, the CDR3 is TGCGCCAGCAGCCCCGCGGTGGTCAATGAGCAGTTCTTC. Protein: CASSPAVVNEQFF.

The chain joins TRBV10-3 to TRBJ2-3; D possibly corresponds to TRBD2 (6 bases). The CDR3 contains 14 residues. Germline assignment: CDR1 ENHRY and CDR2 SYGVKD. Trimming left V 11 bases short and J 6 bases short, with 21 bases between. The CDR3 DNA is TGTGCCGTCGGGGACTTAAAGGCGGAGGATACGCAGTATTTT. It specifies CAVGDLKAEDTQYF.

This clonotype was counted only a few times. Here the CDR3 DNA reads TGCAGCGTTGAGTTGGGGCAATACAATGAGCAGTTCTTC. Protein product: CSVELGQYNEQFF. The rearrangement uses TRBV29-1 and TRBJ2-1; TRBD1 is a possible D gene (5 bases). CDR1 and CDR2 (germline): SQVTM, ANQGSEA. The CDR3 extends over 13 amino acids. Trimming took 3 bases from V and 4 from J, leaving 10 bases between them.

In its sample, this clonotype was seen a few times. The rearrangement joins TRBV20-1 to TRBJ2-7; TRBD1 aligns across 9 bases. Germline values: CDR1 DFQATT, CDR2 SNEGSKA (reference sequence). Unmatched junction bases numbered 6, after V lost 5 bases and J lost 7 bases. The CDR3 sequence is 12 residues long. CDR3 amino acids: CSAPRDREEQYF. Here the CDR3 DNA reads TGCAGTGCTCCAAGGGACAGGGAAGAGCAGTACTTC.

The chain couples TRBV6-5 to TRBJ1-2; possibly TRBD1 for D (5 bases). Trimming took 6 bases from V and 4 from J, leaving 15 bases between them. Per the germline V gene, CDR1 is MNHEY and CDR2 is SVGAGI. There are 14 residues in the CDR3. CDR3 nucleotide sequence: TGTGCCAGCAGCGCCGCCCCGGGGGTCTATGGCTACACCTTC. As protein: CASSAAPGVYGYTF.

Note on this clonotype: The germline gene is not matched at one end of the junction; a read error may be the cause. The V and J genes are TRBV7-9 and TRBJ2-7; 11 nucleotides align to TRBD2. Germline CDR1 SEHNR, CDR2 FQNEAQ (reference sequence). The CDR3 has 13 residues. The CDR3 sequence: CASSIAGGPVQYF. As DNA, the CDR3 is TGTGCCAGCAGCATAGCGGGGGGGCCGGTGCAGTACTTC.

This clonotype was detected only a few times. The rearrangement uses TRBV3-1 and TRBJ2-5, with TRBD1 as a possible D gene (7 bases). The CDR3 length is 14 residues. The V gene's germline CDR1 is LGHDT and CDR2 YNNKEL (reference sequence). Trimming took 0 bases from V and 11 from J, leaving 16 bases between them. The CDR3: CASSQDIGGGEQYF. In nucleotides, the CDR3 is TGTGCCAGCAGCCAAGATATAGGGGGCGGGGAGCAGTACTTC.

The chain employs TRBV28 and TRBJ2-7; possibly TRBD2 for D (6 bases). Germline CDR1 reads MDHEN; CDR2 reads SYDVKM. The CDR3 loop spans 13 amino acids. Trimming left V 4 bases short and J 2 bases short, with 9 bases between. The CDR3 coding sequence is TGTGCCAGCAGTTGGCGGGGAACCTACGAGCAGTACTTC. Translated, it gives CASSWRGTYEQYF.

This clonotype was counted a few times. This chain connects TRBV5-6 to TRBJ2-7; either TRBD1 or TRBD2 may supply D (5 bases each). Per germline, CDR1 SGHDT and CDR2 YYEEEE. The CDR3 has 13 amino acids. Trimming left V 4 bases short and J 3 bases short, with 11 bases between. CDR3 in amino acids: CASSRDGFYEQYF. The CDR3 region has the DNA TGTGCCAGCAGCCGGGACGGATTCTACGAGCAGTACTTC.

This clonotype was observed a handful of times. The chain combines TRBV12-3 or TRBV12-4 with TRBJ1-1; 11 positions match TRBD1. This CDR3 has 16 residues. With V trimmed by 1 base and J by 4 bases, 5 bases remained unmatched. The DNA for the CDR3 is TGTGCCAGCAGTTTAGAAGCCGGGACAGGGGGCACTGAAGCTTTCTTT. Its protein product is CASSLEAGTGGTEAFF.

The rearrangement joins TRBV5-1 to TRBJ2-7; 9 nucleotides agree with TRBD2. The germline CDR1 and CDR2 sequences are SGHRS and YFSETQ. The junction had 6 bases not matched to a gene; V was cut back by 3 bases and J by 5 bases. The CDR3 extends over 14 amino acids. The CDR3 region is CASSSPSGAHEQYF. The CDR3 nucleotides are TGCGCCAGCAGCTCTCCTAGCGGGGCTCACGAGCAGTACTTC.

This clonotype showed up just a few times. The chain carries TRBV28 and TRBJ2-1; D is ambiguous. Trimming pared 6 bases from V and 7 bases from J, leaving 10 bases between. In germline, CDR1 is MDHEN, CDR2 SYDVKM. The CDR3 sequence is 12 residues long. CDR3 sequence: CASSRASNEQFF. The CDR3 DNA reads as TGTGCCAGCAGCCGCGCTAGTAATGAGCAGTTCTTC.

Only a few counts were recorded for this clonotype. The chain has TRBV12-3 or TRBV12-4 and TRBJ2-1, with D perhaps matching TRBD2 (6 bases). V gave up 6 bases and J gave up 7 bases, with 22 bases separating them. The length of the CDR3 is 16 residues. CDR3 protein: CASSKVRDSKGNEQFF. In DNA, the CDR3 is TGTGCCAGCAGCAAAGTCCGGGACTCCAAGGGGAATGAGCAGTTCTTC.

This clonotype was seen a few times. The rearrangement links TRBV29-1 to TRBJ2-7; 9 bases map to TRBD1. CDR3 length: 13 residues. Unmatched junction bases numbered 7, after V lost 5 bases and J lost 5 bases. CDR1 SQVTM and CDR2 ANQGSEA come from the germline V gene. The CDR3: CSVTGTGPNEQYF. The CDR3 nucleotides read TGCAGCGTTACCGGGACAGGGCCCAACGAGCAGTACTTC.

The genes are TRBV4-1 and TRBJ1-1; 7 bases agree with TRBD1. This CDR3 spans 14 amino acids. V shed 1 base, J shed 11 bases, and the junction held 10 bases outside the gene matches. CDR1 and CDR2 (germline): MGHRA, YSYEKL. CDR3 in DNA: TGCGCCAGCAGCCAAGCGGCCCTCCCACAGGGGGCTTTCTTT. Its translation: CASSQAALPQGAFF.

Points on this clonotype: The final CDR3 position lacks the conserved phenylalanine or tryptophan, pointing to a likely read error. This rearrangement joins TRBV29-1 to TRBJ2-1; no definite D call. The CDR3 spans 14 residues. Germline values: CDR1 SQVTM, CDR2 ANQGSEA. Trimming took 3 bases from V and 0 from J, leaving 9 bases between them. The CDR3 reads CSVDSLRSYNEQFL. The CDR3 region has the DNA TGCAGCGTTGATTCTCTTCGCTCCTACAATGAGCAGTTCCTC.

The table lists this clonotype with many counts. The chain is built from TRBV7-2 and TRBJ2-5; D is unresolved. Between the trimmed V and J ends, which lost 6 bases and 3 bases, there was a span of 8 bases. Germline V gene lookup returns CDR1 SGHTA and CDR2 FQGNSA. The CDR3 length is 12 residues. CDR3 DNA sequence: TGTGCCAGCAGTTTGAGCGAAGAGACCCAGTACTTC. Residues: CASSLSEETQYF. The full variable domain, with the rest looked up from reference TRBV7-2 and TRBJ2-5, is GAGVSQSPSNKVTEKGKDVELRCDPISGHTALYWYRQSLGQGLEFLIYFQGNSAPDKSGLPSDRFSAERTGGSVSTLTIQRTQQEDSAVYLCASSLSEETQYFGPGTRLLVL.

The chain couples TRBV10-2 to TRBJ1-5; TRBD1 is a possible D gene (5 bases). Trimming left V 6 bases short and J 0 bases short, with 15 bases between. The CDR3 length is 16 residues. Germline V gives CDR1 WSHSY, CDR2 SAAADI. This chain's CDR3 is CASSPRGGYSNQPQHF. CDR3 DNA: TGCGCCAGCAGCCCGAGGGGCGGATATAGCAATCAGCCCCAGCATTTT.